The 14 T cell receptor beta chains presented below share a single source sample, sequenced in a study of blood T cell repertoires in COVID-19. TCRdb's copy holds only in-frame clones and misses some; the assay was immunoSEQ multiplex PCR. The sample carries a few hundred thousand clones, about 89% recorded once. The sample was PBMCs or T cells enriched from blood (not recorded which). All receptors derive from a man in his forties in a cohort exposed to, infected with or recovered from COVID-19 (not recorded which).

V usage is TRBV10-3 and J usage is TRBJ2-1, with 12 bases fitting TRBD2. J lost 5 bases, V lost 2 bases, and 4 bases had no gene match. Germline CDR1 and CDR2: ENHRY and SYGVKD. The CDR3 contains 16 residues. CDR3 sequence (DNA): TGTGCCATCAGTGAGCGGACTAGCGGGATCCACAATGAGCAGTTCTTC. Protein: CAISERTSGIHNEQFF.

The rearrangement joins TRBV18 to TRBJ1-2, with D possibly matching TRBD1 (6 bases). Per the germline V gene, CDR1 is KGHSH and CDR2 is LQKENI. The germline V and J ends were trimmed by 4 bases and 0 bases, with 9 bases remaining between them. The CDR3 covers 14 residues. This CDR3 is CASSRDTPNYGYTF. CDR3 DNA sequence: TGTGCCAGCTCACGGGACACTCCTAACTATGGCTACACCTTC.

The CDR3 region has the DNA TGTGCCAGCAGCCAAGGAGTATTCTATGGCTACACCTTC. Protein product: CASSQGVFYGYTF. The chain links TRBV14 to TRBJ1-2, with D unclear. Trimming removed 1 base at V and 4 bases at J, with 7 bases between. This CDR3 is 13 amino acids long. Germline loops: CDR1 SGHDN, CDR2 FVKESK.

The chain carries TRBV24-1 and TRBJ2-1, with 15 nucleotides matching TRBD2. CDR3 length: 15 amino acids. Germline CDR1 is KGHDR and CDR2 is SFDVKD. V trimming: 4 bases; J trimming: 7 bases; junction bases outside the gene matches: 1. The CDR3 loop reads CATSDGLAGGNEQFF. DNA of the CDR3: TGTGCCACCAGTGACGGACTAGCGGGAGGGAATGAGCAGTTCTTC.

The chain links TRBV30 to TRBJ2-1; D may be TRBD1 (6 bases). CDR1 and CDR2 (germline): GTSNPN, SVGIG (reference sequence). The CDR3 extends over 15 amino acids. Deletions cut 0 bases from V and 8 bases from J, with 17 bases between. CDR3 nucleotides: TGTGCCTGGAGTGTCCTCCGGGCAGGGGTAGATGAGCAGTTCTTC. As protein: CAWSVLRAGVDEQFF.

This clone has just one count. The genes are TRBV2 and TRBJ1-2, with D perhaps TRBD1 (6 bases). Per the germline V gene, CDR1 is SNHLY and CDR2 is FYNNEI. V was cut by 7 bases and J by 1 base, with 10 bases left in between. The CDR3 is made up of 13 amino acids. CDR3 in DNA: TGTGCCAGCACCGGACAGATTAACTATGGCTACACCTTC. It yields the protein CASTGQINYGYTF.

The chain is built from TRBV18 and TRBJ2-7; 9 bases are a match to TRBD1. CDR3 length equals 13 residues. The germline V gene encodes CDR1 KGHSH and CDR2 LQKENI. Germline trimming cut 3 bases from V and 9 bases from J; bases unmatched to any gene: 6. CDR3 amino acids: CASSPGTGKMQYF. The DNA for the CDR3 is TGTGCCAGCTCACCTGGGACAGGGAAGATGCAGTACTTC.

Regarding this clone: The same CDR3 arises from other DNA sequences in this sample as well. V and J are TRBV5-1 and TRBJ2-5; tentatively, D is TRBD2 (6 bases). Trimming removed 4 bases from V and 3 bases from J, with 10 bases in between. The CDR3 covers 13 residues. CDR1 SGHRS and CDR2 YFSETQ come from the germline V gene. CDR3 bases: TGCGCCAGCAGCCGGGGACTCGAAGAGACCCAGTACTTC. It encodes CASSRGLEETQYF.

The J gene is TRBJ2-3, the V gene TRBV27; D ambiguous. This CDR3 spans 15 amino acids. Germline V gives CDR1 MNHEY, CDR2 SMNVEV (reference sequence). Trimming pared 0 bases from V and 0 bases from J, leaving 7 bases between. The CDR3 DNA follows: TGTGCCAGCAGTTTATCGACTGGCAGCACAGATACGCAGTATTTT. Its translation: CASSLSTGSTDTQYF.

The rearrangement joins TRBV24-1 to TRBJ2-1; perhaps TRBD1 as D (6 bases). The CDR3 loop spans 14 amino acids. Trimming pared 7 bases from V and 1 base from J, leaving 10 bases between. Germline V gives CDR1 KGHDR, CDR2 SFDVKD. Here the CDR3 DNA reads TGTGCCACCAGCCGGGACACTTCCTACAATGAGCAGTTCTTC. Its protein is CATSRDTSYNEQFF.

This clone has only one observation. CDR3 loop: CASSVVPSGSFSTDTQYF. The CDR3 nucleotides read TGTGCCAGCAGCGTAGTGCCTAGCGGGAGTTTTAGCACAGATACGCAGTATTTT. V and J are TRBV9 and TRBJ2-3, with 10 nucleotides matching TRBD2. Per germline, CDR1 SGDLS and CDR2 YYNGEE. Losses at the gene ends were 0 bases for V and 0 bases for J; bases not matched to a gene: 7. This CDR3 contains 18 residues.

The chain recombines TRBV30 with TRBJ1-1; 7 bases fit TRBD1. Germline assignment: CDR1 GTSNPN and CDR2 SVGIG (reference sequence). J lost 4 bases, V lost 4 bases, and 9 bases had no gene match. The CDR3 runs to 14 residues. The CDR3, as DNA: TGTGCCTGGACGAGGGGGCTCGGGGTCACTGAAGCTTTCTTT. Its protein product is CAWTRGLGVTEAFF.

This chain uses TRBV30 with TRBJ2-7, with 9 bases aligning to TRBD2. The V and J ends lost 6 bases and 6 bases, in that order; junction bases with no gene match: 9. The CDR3 spans 13 residues. Germline V CDR1 and CDR2: GTSNPN, SVGIG (reference sequence). This chain's CDR3 is CACELAGPGEQYF. CDR3 DNA sequence: TGTGCCTGTGAGCTAGCGGGACCCGGCGAGCAGTACTTC. The full variable domain, with the rest looked up from reference TRBV30 and TRBJ2-7, is SQTIHQWPATLVQPVGSPLSLECTVEGTSNPNLYWYRQAAGRGLQLLFYSVGIGQISSEVPQNLSASRPQDRQFILSSKKLLLSDSGFYLCACELAGPGEQYFGPGTRLTVT.

The chain recombines TRBV30 with TRBJ2-1, with D maybe TRBD1 (6 bases). The CDR3 contains 14 residues. CDR1 and CDR2 (germline): GTSNPN, SVGIG (reference sequence). The V and J ends lost 2 bases and 6 bases respectively, with 14 bases between them. The CDR3 DNA is TGTGCCTGGAGTCGGGGACAAGGAATCAATGAGCAGTTCTTC. Translating it yields CAWSRGQGINEQFF.